The 13 T cell receptor beta chains in this list originate from one sample, sequenced in a study of T cells after yellow fever vaccination. TCRdb used MiXCR to reprocess the 5' RACE reads, holding one entry per CDR3 protein. The data hold under 550,000 distinct CDR3 sequences, with just over 20% observed a single time. Material: PBMCs, obtained approximately 20 days after the first yellow fever vaccination. These receptors originate from a man in his late teens or twenties who received the YFV17D yellow fever vaccine.

The CDR3 DNA follows: TGCAGCTTCCGTCCCGGGACAGGAGGAGATACGCAGTATTTT. Its protein product is CSFRPGTGGDTQYF. The genes are TRBV29-1 and TRBJ2-3; TRBD1 agrees at 8 bases. The CDR3 length is 14 residues. Germline V gives CDR1 SQVTM, CDR2 ANQGSEA. The trim removed 8 bases at V and 5 bases at J, leaving 12 bases unmatched.

The V call is TRBV12-3 or TRBV12-4, the J call TRBJ2-3, with D uncertain. The V and J ends lost 6 bases and 0 bases respectively, with 10 bases between them. The CDR3 sequence is 14 residues long. Here the CDR3 reads CASRQTVSTDTQYF. In DNA, the CDR3 is TGTGCCAGCAGGCAGACCGTTAGCACAGATACGCAGTATTTT.

The V and J genes are TRBV19 and TRBJ2-7; maybe TRBD2 (6 bases). This CDR3 spans 15 amino acids. Germline loops: CDR1 LNHDA, CDR2 SQIVND (reference sequence). V was clipped by 6 bases and J by 0 bases, with 15 bases between them. The CDR3 region has the DNA TGTGCCAGTAGGGGCCTACTAGCTAGCTCCTACGAGCAGTACTTC. This gives the protein CASRGLLASSYEQYF.

This clonotype was observed a few times. The rearrangement uses TRBV27 and TRBJ2-3; the D gene is possibly TRBD2 (6 bases). The CDR3 is 15 amino acids. Germline V gene sequence: CDR1 MNHEY, CDR2 SMNVEV (reference sequence). Trimming removed 1 base from V and 0 bases from J, with 8 bases in between. In DNA, the CDR3 is TGTGCCAGCAGTTTATGGGGGACTAGCACAGATACGCAGTATTTT. Its protein is CASSLWGTSTDTQYF.

This chain joins TRBV7-8 and TRBJ2-4; D not certain. With 6 bases removed from V and 1 base from J, the gap between germline ends came to 7 bases. This CDR3 comprises 13 residues. The germline V gene has CDR1 SGHVS and CDR2 FQNEAQ. The DNA of the CDR3 is TGTGCCAGCAGTATAGGGGCCAAAAACATTCAGTACTTC. Translated: CASSIGAKNIQYF. The full variable domain, completed using reference TRBV7-8 and TRBJ2-4, is GAGVSQSPRYKVAKRGQDVALRCDPISGHVSLFWYQQALGQGPEFLTYFQNEAQLDKSGLPSDRFFAERPEGSVSTLKIQRTQQEDSAVYLCASSIGAKNIQYFGAGTRLSVL.

Only a few counts were recorded for this clonotype. The CDR3 DNA reads as TGTGCCAGCAGGGACAGCAAGTTAGGCCACGATCAGCCCCAGCATTTT. It translates to CASRDSKLGHDQPQHF. J is TRBJ1-5 and V is TRBV6-1; D is perhaps TRBD1 (6 bases). V was trimmed by 6 bases and J by 5 bases, leaving 20 bases between them. The germline V gene has CDR1 MNHNS and CDR2 SASEGT. The CDR3 runs to 16 residues.

Many counts were recorded for this clonotype. DNA of the CDR3: TGTGCCAGCAGCTTAGCCCGGGGGCCGGCTTTCTTT. Amino acid sequence: CASSLARGPAFF. The chain couples TRBV7-9 to TRBJ1-1; a possible D gene is TRBD1 (6 bases). Deletions cut 0 bases from V and 11 bases from J, with 10 bases between. The CDR3 loop spans 12 amino acids. Germline V CDR1 and CDR2: SEHNR, FQNEAQ (reference sequence). Filled out from reference TRBV7-9 and TRBJ1-1, the complete variable domain reads DTGVSQNPRHKITKRGQNVTFRCDPISEHNRLYWYRQTLGQGPEFLTYFQNEAQLEKSRLLSDRFSAERPKGSFSTLEIQRTEQGDSAMYLCASSLARGPAFFGQGTRLTVV.

This clonotype has only a few counts. This chain joins TRBV29-1 and TRBJ2-1; D unclear. The CDR3 extends over 10 amino acids. Trimming removed 2 bases from V and 8 bases from J, with 4 bases in between. Germline V gene data show CDR1 as SQVTM and CDR2 as ANQGSEA. For the CDR3, the DNA is TGCAGCGTTGAAAGTTATGAGCAGTTCTTC. It is translated as CSVESYEQFF.

The chain carries TRBV23-1 and TRBJ1-2; D is unclear. TRBV23-1 is sorted into the ORF group, with uncertain function. The CDR3 is made up of 14 amino acids. V gave up 3 bases and J gave up 5 bases, with 13 bases separating them. CDR3 sequence (DNA): TGCGCCAGCAGTCAGCTCCCCGTCCGATATGGCTACACCTTC. This gives the protein CASSQLPVRYGYTF.

This clonotype was found a few times. The CDR3 DNA sequence: TGTGCCAGCAGCTTCCAGGCGGCAGGCCGGGAGCTGTTTTTT. Its translation is CASSFQAAGRELFF. The chain joins TRBV7-9 to TRBJ2-2; D ambiguous. V dropped 3 bases and J dropped 9 bases, with 14 bases sitting between them. Germline lookup yields CDR1 SEHNR and CDR2 FQNEAQ (reference sequence). This CDR3 spans 14 amino acids.

This clonotype was seen only a few times. This chain links TRBV18 with TRBJ1-2; D unresolved. In germline, CDR1 is KGHSH, CDR2 LQKENI. The V and J ends lost 3 bases and 4 bases respectively, with 15 bases between them. The CDR3 runs to 15 residues. The CDR3 region is CASSPTQTIFYGYTF. CDR3 sequence (DNA): TGTGCCAGCTCACCGACCCAGACGATCTTCTATGGCTACACCTTC. Supplemented by reference TRBV18 and TRBJ1-2, the full variable domain reads NAGVMQNPRHLVRRRGQEARLRCSPMKGHSHVYWYRQLPEEGLKFMVYLQKENIIDESGMPKERFSAEFPKEGPSILRIQQVVRGDSAAYFCASSPTQTIFYGYTFGSGTRLTVV.

The chain combines TRBV12-3 or TRBV12-4 with TRBJ1-2; D not resolved. With 3 bases removed from V and 2 bases from J, the gap between germline ends came to 10 bases. The CDR3 sequence is 14 residues long. This CDR3 is CASSLRHLNYGYTF. CDR3 DNA: TGTGCCAGCAGTTTGCGGCACTTAAACTATGGCTACACCTTC.

The chain uses TRBV5-6 and TRBJ1-6, with D unclear. CDR3 length equals 14 residues. Germline V lookup: CDR1 SGHDT, CDR2 YYEEEE. V was shortened by 1 base and J by 5 bases, with 7 bases between the two germline ends. CDR3 amino acids: CASSLTHNNSPLHF. The CDR3 nucleotides read TGTGCCAGCAGCTTGACACACAATAATTCACCCCTCCACTTT.